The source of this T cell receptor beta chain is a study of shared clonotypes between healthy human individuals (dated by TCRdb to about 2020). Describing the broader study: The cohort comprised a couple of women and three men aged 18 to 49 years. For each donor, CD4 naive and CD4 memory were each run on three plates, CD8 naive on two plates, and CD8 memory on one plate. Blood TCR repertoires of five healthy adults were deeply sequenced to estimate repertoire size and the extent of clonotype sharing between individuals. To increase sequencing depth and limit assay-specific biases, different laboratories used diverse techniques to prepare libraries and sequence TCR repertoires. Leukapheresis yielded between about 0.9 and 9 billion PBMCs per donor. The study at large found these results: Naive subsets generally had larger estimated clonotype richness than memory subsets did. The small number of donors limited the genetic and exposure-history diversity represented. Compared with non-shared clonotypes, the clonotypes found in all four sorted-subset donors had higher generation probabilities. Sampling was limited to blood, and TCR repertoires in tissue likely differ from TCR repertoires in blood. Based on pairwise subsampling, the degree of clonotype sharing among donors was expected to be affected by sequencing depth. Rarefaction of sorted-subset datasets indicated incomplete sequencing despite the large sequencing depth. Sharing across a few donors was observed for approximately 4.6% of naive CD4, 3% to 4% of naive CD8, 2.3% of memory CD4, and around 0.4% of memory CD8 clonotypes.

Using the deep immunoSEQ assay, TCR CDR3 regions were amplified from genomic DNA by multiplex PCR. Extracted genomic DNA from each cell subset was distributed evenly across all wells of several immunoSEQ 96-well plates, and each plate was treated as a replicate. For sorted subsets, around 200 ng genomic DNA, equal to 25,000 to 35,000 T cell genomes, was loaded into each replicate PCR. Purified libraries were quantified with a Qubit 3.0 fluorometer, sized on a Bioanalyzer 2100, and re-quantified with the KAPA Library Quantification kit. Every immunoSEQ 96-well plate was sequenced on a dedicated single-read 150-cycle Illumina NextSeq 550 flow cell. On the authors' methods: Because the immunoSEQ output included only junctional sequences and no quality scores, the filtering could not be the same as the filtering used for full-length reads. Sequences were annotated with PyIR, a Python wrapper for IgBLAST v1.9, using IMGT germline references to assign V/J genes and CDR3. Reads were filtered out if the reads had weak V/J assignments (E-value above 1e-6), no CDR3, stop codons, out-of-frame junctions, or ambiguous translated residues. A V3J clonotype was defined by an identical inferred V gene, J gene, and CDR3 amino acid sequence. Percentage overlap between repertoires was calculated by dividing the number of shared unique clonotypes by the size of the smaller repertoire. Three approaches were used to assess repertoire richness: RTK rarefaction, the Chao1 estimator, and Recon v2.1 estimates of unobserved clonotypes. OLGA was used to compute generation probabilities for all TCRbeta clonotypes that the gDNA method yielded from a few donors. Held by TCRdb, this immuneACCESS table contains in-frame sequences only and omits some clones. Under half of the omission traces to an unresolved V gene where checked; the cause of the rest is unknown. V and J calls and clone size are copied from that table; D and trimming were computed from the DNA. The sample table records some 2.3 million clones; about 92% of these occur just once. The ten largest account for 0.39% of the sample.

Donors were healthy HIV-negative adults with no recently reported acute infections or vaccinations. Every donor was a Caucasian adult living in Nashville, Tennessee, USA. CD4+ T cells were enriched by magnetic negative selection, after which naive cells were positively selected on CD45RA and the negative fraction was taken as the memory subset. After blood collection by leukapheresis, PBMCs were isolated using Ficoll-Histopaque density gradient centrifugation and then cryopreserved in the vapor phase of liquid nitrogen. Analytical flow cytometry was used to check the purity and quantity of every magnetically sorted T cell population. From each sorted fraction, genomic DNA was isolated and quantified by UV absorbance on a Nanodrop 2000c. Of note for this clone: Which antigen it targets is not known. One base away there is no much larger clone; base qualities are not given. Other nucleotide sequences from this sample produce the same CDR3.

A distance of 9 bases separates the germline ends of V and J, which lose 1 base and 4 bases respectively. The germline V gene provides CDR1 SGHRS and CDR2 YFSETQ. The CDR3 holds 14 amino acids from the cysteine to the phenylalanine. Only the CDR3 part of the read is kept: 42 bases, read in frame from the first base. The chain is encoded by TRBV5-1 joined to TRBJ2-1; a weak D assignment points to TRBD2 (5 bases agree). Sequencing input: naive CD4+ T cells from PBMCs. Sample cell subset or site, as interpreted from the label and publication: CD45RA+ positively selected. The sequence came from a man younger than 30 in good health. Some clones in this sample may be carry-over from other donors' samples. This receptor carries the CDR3 CASSLSGVYNEQFF. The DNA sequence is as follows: TGCGCCAGCAGCTTGTCCGGGGTTTACAATGAGCAGTTCTTC.